The entry below describes one TCR beta chain. The sample originates from a study of technical replicates of blood from a handful of donors. Libraries were prepared by immunoSEQ multiplex PCR; TCRdb keeps only in-frame clonotypes and omits some of them. This sample has 85,000 to 95,000 clones; almost 97% occur once, and the top ten carry 0.36%. The sequence derives from a human donor in good health. Sequenced: T cells isolated from PBMCs.

The CDR3 loop reads CASSSSGFAYEQYF. CDR3 DNA: TGTGCCAGCAGCTCTAGCGGGTTTGCCTACGAGCAGTACTTC. This chain uses TRBV13 with TRBJ2-7; 8 nucleotides agree with TRBD2. There are 14 residues in the CDR3. J lost 2 bases, V lost 4 bases, and 4 bases had no gene match. Germline CDR1 PRHDT, CDR2 FYEKMQ (reference sequence).